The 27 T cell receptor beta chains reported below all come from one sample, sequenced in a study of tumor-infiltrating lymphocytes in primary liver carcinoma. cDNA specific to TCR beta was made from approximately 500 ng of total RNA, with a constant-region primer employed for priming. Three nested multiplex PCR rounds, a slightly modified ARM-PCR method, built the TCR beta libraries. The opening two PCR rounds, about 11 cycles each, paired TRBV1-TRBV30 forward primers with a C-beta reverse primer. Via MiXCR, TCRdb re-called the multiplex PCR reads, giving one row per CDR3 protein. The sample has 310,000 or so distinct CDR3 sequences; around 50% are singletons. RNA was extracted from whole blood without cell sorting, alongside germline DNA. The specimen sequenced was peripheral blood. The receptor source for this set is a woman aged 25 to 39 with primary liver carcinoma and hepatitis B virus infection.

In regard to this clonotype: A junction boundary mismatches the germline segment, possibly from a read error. The CDR3 spells CASSIGGTSGSWQETQYF. CDR3 nucleotides: TGTGCCAGCAGCATAGGTGGGACTAGCGGGAGTTGGCAAGAGACCCAGTATTTC. The genes are TRBV11-2 and TRBJ2-5; 14 bases fit TRBD2. Germline V gene sequence: CDR1 SGHAT, CDR2 FQNNGV. The CDR3 loop spans 18 amino acids.

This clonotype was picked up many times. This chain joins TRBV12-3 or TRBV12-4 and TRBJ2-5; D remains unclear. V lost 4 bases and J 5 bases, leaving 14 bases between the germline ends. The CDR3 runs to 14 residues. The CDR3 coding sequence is TGTGCCAGCAGTTGGTCGGCTCCGGCGGAGACCCAGTACTTC. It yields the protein CASSWSAPAETQYF.

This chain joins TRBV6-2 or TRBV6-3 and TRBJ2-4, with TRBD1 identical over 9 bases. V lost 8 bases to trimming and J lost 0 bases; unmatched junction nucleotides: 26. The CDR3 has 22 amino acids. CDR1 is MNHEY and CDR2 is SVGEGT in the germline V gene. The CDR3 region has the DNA TGTGCCAGCTTCCCTGACAGCCGCGCGGCCGGGACAGGGTTTGGAGCCAAAAACATTCAGTACTTC. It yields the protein CASFPDSRAAGTGFGAKNIQYF.

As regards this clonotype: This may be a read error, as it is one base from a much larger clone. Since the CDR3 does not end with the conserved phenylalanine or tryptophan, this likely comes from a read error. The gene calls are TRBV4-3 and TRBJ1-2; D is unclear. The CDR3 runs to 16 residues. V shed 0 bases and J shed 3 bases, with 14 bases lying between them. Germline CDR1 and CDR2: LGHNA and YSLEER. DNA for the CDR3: TGCGCCAGCAGCCAAGATACCCGACCCGAGTACTATGGCTACACCTTA. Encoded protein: CASSQDTRPEYYGYTL.

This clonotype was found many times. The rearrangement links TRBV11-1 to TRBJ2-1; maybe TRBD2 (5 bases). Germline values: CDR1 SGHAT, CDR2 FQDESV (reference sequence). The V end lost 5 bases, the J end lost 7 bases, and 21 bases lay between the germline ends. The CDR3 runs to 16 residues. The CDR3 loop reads CASSPATLVPPNEQFF. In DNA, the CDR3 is TGTGCCAGCAGCCCCGCTACACTAGTCCCCCCAAATGAGCAGTTCTTC.

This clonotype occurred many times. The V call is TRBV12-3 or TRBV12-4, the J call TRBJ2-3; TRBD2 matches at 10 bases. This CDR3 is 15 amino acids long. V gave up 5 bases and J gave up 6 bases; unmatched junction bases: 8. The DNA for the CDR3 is TGTGCCAGCAGTCAACCCGGGACTAGCGATGATACGCAGTATTTT. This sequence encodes CASSQPGTSDDTQYF.

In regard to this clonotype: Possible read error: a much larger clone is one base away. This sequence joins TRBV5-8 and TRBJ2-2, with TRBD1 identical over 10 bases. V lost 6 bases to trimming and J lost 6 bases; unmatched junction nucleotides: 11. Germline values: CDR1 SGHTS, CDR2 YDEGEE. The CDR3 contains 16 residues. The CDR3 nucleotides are TGTGCCAGCATCCAACCGGGACAGGGGAGCTCCGGGGAGCTGTTTTTT. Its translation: CASIQPGQGSSGELFF.

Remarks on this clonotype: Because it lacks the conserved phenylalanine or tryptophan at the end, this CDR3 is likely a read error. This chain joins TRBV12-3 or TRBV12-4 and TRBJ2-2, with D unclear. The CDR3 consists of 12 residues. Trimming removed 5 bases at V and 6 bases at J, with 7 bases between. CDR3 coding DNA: TGTGCCAGCAGTATGGACGCCGGGGAGCTGTTTCTT. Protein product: CASSMDAGELFL.

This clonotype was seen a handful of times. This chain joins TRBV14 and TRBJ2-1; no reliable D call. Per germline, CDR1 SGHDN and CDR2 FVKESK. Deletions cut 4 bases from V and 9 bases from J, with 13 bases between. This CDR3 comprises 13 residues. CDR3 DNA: TGTGCCAGCAGCCGATCCCAACTCACTGAGCAGTTCTTC. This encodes CASSRSQLTEQFF. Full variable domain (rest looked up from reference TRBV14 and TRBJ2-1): EAGVTQFPSHSVIEKGQTVTLRCDPISGHDNLYWYRRVMGKEIKFLLHFVKESKQDESGMPNNRFLAERTGGTYSTLKVQPAELEDSGVYFCASSRSQLTEQFFGPGTRLTVL.

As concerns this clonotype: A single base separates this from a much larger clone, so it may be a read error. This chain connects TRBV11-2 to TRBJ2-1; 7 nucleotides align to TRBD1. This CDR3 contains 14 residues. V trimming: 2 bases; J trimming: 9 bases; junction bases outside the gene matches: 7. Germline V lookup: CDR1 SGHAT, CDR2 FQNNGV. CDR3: CASSLYTGDSEQFF. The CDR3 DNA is TGTGCCAGCAGCTTATATACAGGGGACAGTGAGCAGTTCTTC.

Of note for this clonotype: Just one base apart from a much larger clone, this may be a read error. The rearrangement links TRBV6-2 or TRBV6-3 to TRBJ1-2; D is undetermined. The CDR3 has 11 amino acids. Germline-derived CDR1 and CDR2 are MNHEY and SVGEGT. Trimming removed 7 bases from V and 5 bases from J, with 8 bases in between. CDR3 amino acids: CASTPGYGYTF. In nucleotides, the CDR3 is TGTGCCAGCACTCCCGGGTATGGCTACACCTTC.

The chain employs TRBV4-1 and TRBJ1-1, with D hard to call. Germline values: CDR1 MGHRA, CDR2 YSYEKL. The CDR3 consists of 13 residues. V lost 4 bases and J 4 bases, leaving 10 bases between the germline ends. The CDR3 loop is CASSRLMATEAFF. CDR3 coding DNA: TGCGCCAGCAGCCGGTTAATGGCCACTGAAGCTTTCTTT.

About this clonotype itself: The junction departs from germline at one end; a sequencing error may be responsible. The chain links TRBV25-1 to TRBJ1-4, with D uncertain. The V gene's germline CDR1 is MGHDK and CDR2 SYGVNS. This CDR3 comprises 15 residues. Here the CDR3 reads CASSEYTGINEKLSF. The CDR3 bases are TGTGCCAGCAGTGAATATACCGGAATTAATGAAAAACTGTCTTTT.

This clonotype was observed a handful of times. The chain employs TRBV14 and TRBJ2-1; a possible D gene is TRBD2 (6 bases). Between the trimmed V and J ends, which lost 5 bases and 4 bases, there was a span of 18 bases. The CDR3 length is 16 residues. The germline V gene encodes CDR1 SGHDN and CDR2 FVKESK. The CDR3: CASSEGWRGPYNEQFF. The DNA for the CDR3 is TGTGCCAGCAGCGAAGGGTGGCGGGGCCCGTACAATGAGCAGTTCTTC.

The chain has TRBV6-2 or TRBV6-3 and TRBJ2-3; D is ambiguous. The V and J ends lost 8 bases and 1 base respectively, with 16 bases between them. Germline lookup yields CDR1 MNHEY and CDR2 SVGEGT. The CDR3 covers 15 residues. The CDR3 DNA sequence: TGTGCCAGCCCTCTGGCCCGCGGATGCACAGATACGCAGTATTTT. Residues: CASPLARGCTDTQYF.

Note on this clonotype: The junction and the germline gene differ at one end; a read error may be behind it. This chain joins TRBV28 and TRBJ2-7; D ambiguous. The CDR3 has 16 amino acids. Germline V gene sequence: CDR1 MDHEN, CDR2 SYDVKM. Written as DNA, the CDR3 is TGTACCAGCAGTTCACCCACGTGGGGTAAATTCTACGAGCAGTACTTC. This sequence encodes CTSSSPTWGKFYEQYF.

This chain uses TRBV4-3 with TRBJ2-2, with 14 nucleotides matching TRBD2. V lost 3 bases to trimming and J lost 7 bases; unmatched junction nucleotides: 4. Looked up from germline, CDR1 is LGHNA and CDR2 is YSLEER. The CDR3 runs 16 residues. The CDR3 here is CASSQGLAGVYGELFF. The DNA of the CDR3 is TGCGCCAGCAGCCAGGGACTAGCGGGAGTGTACGGGGAGCTGTTTTTT.

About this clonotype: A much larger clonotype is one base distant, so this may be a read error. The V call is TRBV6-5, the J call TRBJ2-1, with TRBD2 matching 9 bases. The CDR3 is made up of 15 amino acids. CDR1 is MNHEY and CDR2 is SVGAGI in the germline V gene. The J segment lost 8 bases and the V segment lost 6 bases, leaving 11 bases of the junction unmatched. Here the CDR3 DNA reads TGTGCCAGCAGGTTTAGACTAGCGGCCTCCCATGAGCAGTTCTTC. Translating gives CASRFRLAASHEQFF.

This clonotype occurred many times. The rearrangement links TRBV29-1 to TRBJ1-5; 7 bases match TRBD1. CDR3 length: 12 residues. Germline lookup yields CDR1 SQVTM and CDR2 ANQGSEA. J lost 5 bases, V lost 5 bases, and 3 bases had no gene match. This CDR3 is CSVLQGDQPQHF. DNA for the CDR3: TGCAGCGTTCTCCAGGGGGATCAGCCCCAGCATTTT.

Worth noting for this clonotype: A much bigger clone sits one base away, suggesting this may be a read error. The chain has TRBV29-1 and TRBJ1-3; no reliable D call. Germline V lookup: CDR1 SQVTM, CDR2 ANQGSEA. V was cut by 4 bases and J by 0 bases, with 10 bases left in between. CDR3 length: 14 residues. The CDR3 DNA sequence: TGCAGCGTTGTAGGAGGGAACTCTGGAAACACCATATATTTT. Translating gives CSVVGGNSGNTIYF.

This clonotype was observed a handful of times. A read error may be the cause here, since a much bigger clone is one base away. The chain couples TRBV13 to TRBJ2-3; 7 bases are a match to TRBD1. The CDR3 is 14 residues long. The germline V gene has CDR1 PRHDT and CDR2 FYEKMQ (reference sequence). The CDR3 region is CVSSLGQDTDTQYF. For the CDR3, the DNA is TGTGTCAGCAGCCTCGGACAGGACACAGATACGCAGTATTTT.

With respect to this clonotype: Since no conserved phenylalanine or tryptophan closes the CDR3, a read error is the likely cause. The CDR3 DNA reads TGTGCCAGCAGCCAACTATACTCAGACGAGCAGTACCTC. Protein sequence: CASSQLYSDEQYL. The chain combines TRBV4-2 with TRBJ2-7; D remains unclear. Trimming took 2 bases from V and 5 from J, leaving 10 bases between them. Germline V gene sequence: CDR1 LGHNA, CDR2 YNFKEQ. The CDR3 is made up of 13 amino acids.

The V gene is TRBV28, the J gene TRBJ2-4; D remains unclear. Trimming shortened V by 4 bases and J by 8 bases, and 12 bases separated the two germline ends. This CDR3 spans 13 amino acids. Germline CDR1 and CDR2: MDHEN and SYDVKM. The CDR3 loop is CASSSPEFYIQYF. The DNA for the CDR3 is TGTGCCAGCAGTTCCCCCGAATTCTACATTCAGTACTTC.

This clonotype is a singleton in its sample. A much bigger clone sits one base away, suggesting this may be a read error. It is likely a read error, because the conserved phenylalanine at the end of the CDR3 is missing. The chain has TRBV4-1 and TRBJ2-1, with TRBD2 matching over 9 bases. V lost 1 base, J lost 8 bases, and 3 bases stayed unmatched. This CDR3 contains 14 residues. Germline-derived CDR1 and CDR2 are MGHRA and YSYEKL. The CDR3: CASSQVAGVDEQFL. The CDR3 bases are TGCGCCAGCAGCCAAGTAGCGGGAGTAGATGAGCAGTTCTTA.

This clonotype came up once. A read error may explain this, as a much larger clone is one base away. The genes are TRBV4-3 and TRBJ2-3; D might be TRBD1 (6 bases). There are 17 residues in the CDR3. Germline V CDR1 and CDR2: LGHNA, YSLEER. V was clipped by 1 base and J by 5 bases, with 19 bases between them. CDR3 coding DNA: TGCGCCAGCAGCCAAGGTTCGCGAGGACAGAGTCGAGATACGCAGTATTTT. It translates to CASSQGSRGQSRDTQYF.

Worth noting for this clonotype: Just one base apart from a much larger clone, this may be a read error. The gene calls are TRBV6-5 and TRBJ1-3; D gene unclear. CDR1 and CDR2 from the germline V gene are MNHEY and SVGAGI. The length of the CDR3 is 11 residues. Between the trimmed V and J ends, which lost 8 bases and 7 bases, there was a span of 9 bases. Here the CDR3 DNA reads TGTGCCAGCCACTTCTATAACACCATATATTTT. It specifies CASHFYNTIYF.

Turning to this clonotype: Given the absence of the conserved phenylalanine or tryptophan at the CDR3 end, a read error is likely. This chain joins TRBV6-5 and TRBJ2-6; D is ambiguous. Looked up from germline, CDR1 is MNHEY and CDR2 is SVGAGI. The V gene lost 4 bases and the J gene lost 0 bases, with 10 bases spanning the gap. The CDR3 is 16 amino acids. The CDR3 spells CASSWNFDSGANVLTL. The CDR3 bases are TGTGCCAGCAGTTGGAACTTCGACTCTGGGGCCAACGTCCTGACTTTA.